A single sample is the source of the 14 T cell receptor beta chains below, sequenced in a study of CD8 T cells in Susac syndrome. RNA, at about 0.45 to 1 ug, was reverse transcribed with random hexamers. TCRdb used MiXCR to reprocess the immunoSEQ multiplex PCR reads, holding one entry per CDR3 protein. This sample has about 160,000 distinct CDR3 sequences, with roughly 95% found just once. The sequenced material came from CD4+ T cells from PBMCs. The origin of the receptors is a human donor with Susac syndrome.

The rearrangement links TRBV12-3 or TRBV12-4 to TRBJ2-1, with 7 bases aligning to TRBD2. The CDR3 sequence is 14 residues long. V shed 3 bases and J 6 bases; nucleotides not matched to a gene: 5. The CDR3 DNA reads as TGTGCCAGCAGTTTGGGCGGGAGAGGCAATGAGCAGTTCTTC. Translation: CASSLGGRGNEQFF.

V gene TRBV7-3 combines with J gene TRBJ2-3; D not resolved. Germline V CDR1 and CDR2: SGHTA, FQGTGA. The CDR3 totals 14 residues. V was cut by 2 bases and J by 2 bases, with 8 bases left in between. CDR3 DNA sequence: TGTGCCAGCAGCTTAGGACGGCCCACAGATACGCAGTATTTT. Residues: CASSLGRPTDTQYF. Full variable domain (remainder filled in from reference TRBV7-3 and TRBJ2-3): GAGVSQTPSNKVTEKGKYVELRCDPISGHTALYWYRQSLGQGPEFLIYFQGTGAADDSGLPNDRFFAVRPEGSVSTLKIQRTERGDSAVYLCASSLGRPTDTQYFGPGTRLTVL.

The chain carries TRBV2 and TRBJ2-1; TRBD2 matches 8 bases. Germline CDR1 reads SNHLY; CDR2 reads FYNNEI. The length of the CDR3 is 13 residues. V was pared by 9 bases and J by 7 bases, with 8 bases of the junction left unmatched. In DNA, the CDR3 is TGTGCCAGTCATACCACGGGGGGGAATGAGCAGTTCTTC. Its protein product is CASHTTGGNEQFF.

V gene TRBV3-1 combines with J gene TRBJ1-5; D not certain. This CDR3 has 15 amino acids. Trimming pared 1 base from V and 2 bases from J, leaving 9 bases between. Germline V gene sequence: CDR1 LGHDT, CDR2 YNNKEL (reference sequence). The CDR3 DNA follows: TGTGCCAGCAGCCAAGGGCCTCAGGGCAATCAGCCCCAGCATTTT. The encoded protein is CASSQGPQGNQPQHF.

This clonotype showed up just once. V usage is TRBV29-1 and J usage is TRBJ2-7; the D is unclear. V was trimmed by 4 bases and J by 1 base, leaving 8 bases between them. The CDR3 is 12 amino acids. Germline V gives CDR1 SQVTM, CDR2 ANQGSEA. The CDR3 DNA reads TGCAGCGTTGGGGCAGCTTCCTACGAGCAGTACTTC. It codes for CSVGAASYEQYF.

The chain combines TRBV11-1 with TRBJ2-1; 8 bases are shared with TRBD1. V shed 4 bases, J shed 7 bases, and the junction held 6 bases outside the gene matches. The CDR3 loop spans 14 amino acids. Germline V gene sequence: CDR1 SGHAT, CDR2 FQDESV (reference sequence). Here the CDR3 reads CASSWTDRANEQFF. CDR3 sequence (DNA): TGTGCCAGCAGCTGGACGGACAGGGCAAATGAGCAGTTCTTC.

The rearrangement joins TRBV19 to TRBJ1-5; D call uncertain. The CDR3 is 13 residues long. Germline CDR1 LNHDA, CDR2 SQIVND (reference sequence). Trimming shortened V by 2 bases and J by 6 bases, and 8 bases separated the two germline ends. The CDR3 is CASSIPRIQPQHF. The DNA of the CDR3 is TGTGCCAGTAGTATACCGAGAATTCAGCCCCAGCATTTT.

About this clonotype itself: Compared with germline, one end of the junction differs, possibly owing to a read error. V and J are TRBV29-1 and TRBJ2-6; unclear D gene. Germline V gives CDR1 SQVTM, CDR2 ANQGSEA. CDR3 length equals 12 residues. CDR3 residues: CSAESGANVLTF. The CDR3, as DNA: TGCAGCGCTGAATCTGGGGCCAACGTCCTGACTTTC.

V is TRBV7-9 and J is TRBJ2-5, with D unclear. CDR3 size: 14 residues. V was cut by 3 bases and J by 2 bases, with 10 bases left in between. Germline-derived CDR1 and CDR2 are SEHNR and FQNEAQ (reference sequence). CDR3 loop: CASSFRAAQETQYF. The CDR3 nucleotides read TGTGCCAGCAGCTTCCGGGCCGCACAAGAGACCCAGTACTTC.

This chain joins TRBV7-3 and TRBJ2-1; 10 positions match TRBD2. This CDR3 spans 16 amino acids. CDR1 and CDR2 (germline): SGHTA, FQGTGA. J gave up 6 bases and V 5 bases, and 10 bases lay outside the gene matches. CDR3 bases: TGTGCCAGCAGCCCCCTCCCAGCGGGAGGGCCCAATGAGCAGTTCTTC. Residues: CASSPLPAGGPNEQFF.

The chain joins TRBV2 to TRBJ2-5; no firm D call. With 4 bases removed from V and 2 bases from J, the gap between germline ends came to 5 bases. Germline V gives CDR1 SNHLY, CDR2 FYNNEI. This CDR3 contains 12 residues. CDR3 in amino acids: CASSGLQETQYF. CDR3 nucleotide sequence: TGTGCCAGCAGTGGACTGCAAGAGACCCAGTACTTC.

The chain joins TRBV2 to TRBJ1-1; D unclear. CDR1 SNHLY and CDR2 FYNNEI come from the germline V gene. The CDR3 has 13 amino acids. With 7 bases removed from V and 0 bases from J, the gap between germline ends came to 9 bases. This chain's CDR3 is CASIGQVNTEAFF. DNA of the CDR3: TGTGCCAGCATAGGGCAGGTGAACACTGAAGCTTTCTTT.

CDR3: CASSPSTSYEQYV. In DNA, the CDR3 is TGTGCCAGCTCACCATCCACATCCTACGAGCAGTACGTC. This chain connects TRBV18 to TRBJ2-7; D uncertain. The germline gives CDR1 KGHSH, CDR2 LQKENI. The CDR3 is 13 residues long. Trimming pared 2 bases from V and 1 base from J, leaving 6 bases between.

Note on this clonotype: The junction differs from germline at one of its ends, possibly a read error. The gene calls are TRBV29-1 and TRBJ2-1; 8 bases are a match to TRBD1. CDR3 length: 12 residues. CDR1 and CDR2 (germline): SQVTM, ANQGSEA. CDR3 sequence reads: CSVVPGMTGVLF. CDR3 nucleotides: TGCAGCGTTGTCCCAGGGATGACAGGGGTACTCTTC.